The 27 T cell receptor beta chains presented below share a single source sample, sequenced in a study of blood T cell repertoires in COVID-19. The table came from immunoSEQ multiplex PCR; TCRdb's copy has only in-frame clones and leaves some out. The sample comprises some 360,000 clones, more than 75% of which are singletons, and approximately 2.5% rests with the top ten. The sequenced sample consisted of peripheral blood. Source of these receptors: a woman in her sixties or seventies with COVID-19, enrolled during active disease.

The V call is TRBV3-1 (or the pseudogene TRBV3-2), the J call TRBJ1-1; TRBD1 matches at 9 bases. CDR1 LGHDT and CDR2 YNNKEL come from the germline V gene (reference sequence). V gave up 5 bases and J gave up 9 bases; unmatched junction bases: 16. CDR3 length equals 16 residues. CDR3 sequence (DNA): TGTGCCAGCAGCGAAAGGGGACAGGGACGCCGGGCTCAAGCTTTCTTT. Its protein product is CASSERGQGRRAQAFF.

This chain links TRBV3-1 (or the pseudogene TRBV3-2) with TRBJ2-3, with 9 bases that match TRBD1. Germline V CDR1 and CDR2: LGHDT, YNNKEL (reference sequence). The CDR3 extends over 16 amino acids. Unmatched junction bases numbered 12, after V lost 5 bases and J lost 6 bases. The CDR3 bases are TGTGCCAGCAGCGAATCCGGGACAGGGTACGAGGATACGCAGTATTTT. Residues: CASSESGTGYEDTQYF.

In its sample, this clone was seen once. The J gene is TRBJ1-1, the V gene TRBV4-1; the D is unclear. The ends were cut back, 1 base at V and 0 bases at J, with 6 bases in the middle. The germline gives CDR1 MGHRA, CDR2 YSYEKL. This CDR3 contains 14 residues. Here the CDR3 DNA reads TGCGCCAGCAGCCAAGTACACCTGAACACTGAAGCTTTCTTT. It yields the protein CASSQVHLNTEAFF.

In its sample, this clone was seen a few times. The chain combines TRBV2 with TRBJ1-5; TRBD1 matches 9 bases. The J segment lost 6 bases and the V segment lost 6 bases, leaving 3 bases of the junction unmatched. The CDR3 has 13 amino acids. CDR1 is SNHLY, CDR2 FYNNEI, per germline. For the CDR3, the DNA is TGTGCCAGCAGCGGGGACAGGGTTCAGCCCCAGCATTTT. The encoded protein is CASSGDRVQPQHF.

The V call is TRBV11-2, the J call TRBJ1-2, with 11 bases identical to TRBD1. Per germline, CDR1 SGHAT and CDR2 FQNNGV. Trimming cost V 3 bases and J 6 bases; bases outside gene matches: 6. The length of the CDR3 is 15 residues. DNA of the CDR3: TGTGCCAGCAGCTTTCCCGGACAGGGGGCAAATGGCTACACCTTC. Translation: CASSFPGQGANGYTF.

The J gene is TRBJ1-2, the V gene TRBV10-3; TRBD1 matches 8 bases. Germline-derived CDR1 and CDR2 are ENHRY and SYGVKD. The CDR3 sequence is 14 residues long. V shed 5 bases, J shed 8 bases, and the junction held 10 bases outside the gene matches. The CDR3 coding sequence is TGTGCCATCAGTTCCCTCGGGACAGGTAAAGGCTACACCTTC. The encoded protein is CAISSLGTGKGYTF.

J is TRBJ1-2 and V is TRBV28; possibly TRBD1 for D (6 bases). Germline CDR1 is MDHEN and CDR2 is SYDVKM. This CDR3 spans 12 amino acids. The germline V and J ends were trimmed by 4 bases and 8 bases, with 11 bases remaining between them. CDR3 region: CASSSGGRGYTF. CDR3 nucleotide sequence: TGTGCCAGCAGTTCGGGGGGCAGGGGCTACACCTTC.

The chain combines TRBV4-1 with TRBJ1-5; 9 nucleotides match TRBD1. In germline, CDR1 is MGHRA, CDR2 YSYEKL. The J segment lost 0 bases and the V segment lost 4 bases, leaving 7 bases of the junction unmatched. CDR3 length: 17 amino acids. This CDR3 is CASSLGTGTLSNQPQHF. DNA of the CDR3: TGCGCCAGCAGCCTCGGGACAGGGACTCTTAGCAATCAGCCCCAGCATTTT.

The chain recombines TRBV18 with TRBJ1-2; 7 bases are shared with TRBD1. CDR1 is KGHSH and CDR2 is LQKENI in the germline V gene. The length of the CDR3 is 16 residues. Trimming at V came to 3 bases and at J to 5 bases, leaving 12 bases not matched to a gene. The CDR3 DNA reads TGTGCCAGCTCACCCGTAGGGGGCGAATCGTCTTATGGCTACACCTTC. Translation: CASSPVGGESSYGYTF.

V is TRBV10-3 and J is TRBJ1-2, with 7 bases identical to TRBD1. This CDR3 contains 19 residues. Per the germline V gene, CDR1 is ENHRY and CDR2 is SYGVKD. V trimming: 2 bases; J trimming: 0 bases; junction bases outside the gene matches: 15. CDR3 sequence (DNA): TGTGCCATCAGTGAGCCGAATCCGGGACAGTCCAAAGCTAACTATGGCTACACCTTC. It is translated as CAISEPNPGQSKANYGYTF.

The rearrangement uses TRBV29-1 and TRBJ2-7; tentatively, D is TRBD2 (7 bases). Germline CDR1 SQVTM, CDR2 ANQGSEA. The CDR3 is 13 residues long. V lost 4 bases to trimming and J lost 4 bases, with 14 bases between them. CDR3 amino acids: CSVVGGTNYEQYF. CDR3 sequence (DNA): TGCAGCGTTGTGGGGGGGACAAATTACGAGCAGTACTTC.

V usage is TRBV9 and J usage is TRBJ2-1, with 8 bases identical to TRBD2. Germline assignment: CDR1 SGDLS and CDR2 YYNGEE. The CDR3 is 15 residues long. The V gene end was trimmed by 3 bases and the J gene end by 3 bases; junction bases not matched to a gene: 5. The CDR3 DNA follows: TGTGCCAGCAGCGGACCGGGGGGGTACTACAATGAGCAGTTCTTC. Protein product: CASSGPGGYYNEQFF. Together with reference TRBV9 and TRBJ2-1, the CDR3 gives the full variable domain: DSGVTQTPKHLITATGQRVTLRCSPRSGDLSVYWYQQSLDQGLQFLIQYYNGEERAKGNILERFSAQQFPDLHSELNLSSLELGDSALYFCASSGPGGYYNEQFFGPGTRLTVL.

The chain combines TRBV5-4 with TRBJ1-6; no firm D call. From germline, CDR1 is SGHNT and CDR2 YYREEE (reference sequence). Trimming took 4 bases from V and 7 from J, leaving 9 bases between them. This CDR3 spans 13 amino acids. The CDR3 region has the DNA TGTGCCAGCAGCCGGGTGCAGAATTCACCCCTCCACTTT. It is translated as CASSRVQNSPLHF.

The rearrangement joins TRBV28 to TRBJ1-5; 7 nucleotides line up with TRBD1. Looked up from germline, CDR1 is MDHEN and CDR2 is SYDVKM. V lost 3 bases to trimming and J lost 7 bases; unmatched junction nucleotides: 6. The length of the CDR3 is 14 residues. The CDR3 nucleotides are TGTGCCAGCAGTTTTTCTGACAGGGAGCAGCCCCAGCATTTT. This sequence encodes CASSFSDREQPQHF.

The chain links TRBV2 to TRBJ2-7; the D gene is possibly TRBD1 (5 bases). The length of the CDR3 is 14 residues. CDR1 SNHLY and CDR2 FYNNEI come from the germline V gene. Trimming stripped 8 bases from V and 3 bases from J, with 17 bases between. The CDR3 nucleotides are TGTGCCAGCTGTCCGACAGCTGCCCTCTACGAGCAGTACTTC. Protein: CASCPTAALYEQYF.

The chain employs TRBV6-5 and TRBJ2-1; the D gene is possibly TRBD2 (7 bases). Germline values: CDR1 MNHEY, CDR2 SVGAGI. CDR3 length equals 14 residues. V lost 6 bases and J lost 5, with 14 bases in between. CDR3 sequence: CASSAAGANNEQFF. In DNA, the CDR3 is TGTGCCAGCAGCGCTGCGGGGGCTAACAATGAGCAGTTCTTC.

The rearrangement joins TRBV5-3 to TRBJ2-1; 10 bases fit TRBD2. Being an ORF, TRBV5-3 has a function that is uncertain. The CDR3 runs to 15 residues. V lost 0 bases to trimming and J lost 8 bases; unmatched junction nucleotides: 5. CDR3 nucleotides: TGTGCCAGAAGCTTGGAGCGGGGGGGCTCGTATGAGCAGTTCTTC. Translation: CARSLERGGSYEQFF.

CDR3 loop: CASSDSSYSDTEAFF. The CDR3 bases are TGTGCCAGCAGTGATTCAAGTTATTCGGACACTGAAGCTTTCTTT. This chain connects TRBV25-1 to TRBJ1-1; the D is unclear. The germline CDR1 and CDR2 sequences are MGHDK and SYGVNS. With 3 bases removed from V and 3 bases from J, the gap between germline ends came to 14 bases. The CDR3 is 15 amino acids.

This CDR3 reads CAWSGHRETQYF. In DNA, the CDR3 is TGTGCCTGGAGCGGACATCGAGAGACCCAGTACTTC. This chain uses TRBV30 with TRBJ2-5, with a weak D call TRBD1 (5 bases). Trimming left V 3 bases short and J 4 bases short, with 9 bases between. Germline CDR1 GTSNPN, CDR2 SVGIG (reference sequence). This CDR3 region has 12 residues.

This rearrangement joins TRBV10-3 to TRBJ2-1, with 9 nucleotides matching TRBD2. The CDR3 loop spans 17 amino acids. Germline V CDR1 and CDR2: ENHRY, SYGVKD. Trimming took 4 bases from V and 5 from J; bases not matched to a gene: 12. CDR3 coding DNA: TGTGCCATCAGTGTTAGCGGGGGTGAACCAGCCAACAATGAGCAGTTCTTC. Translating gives CAISVSGGEPANNEQFF.

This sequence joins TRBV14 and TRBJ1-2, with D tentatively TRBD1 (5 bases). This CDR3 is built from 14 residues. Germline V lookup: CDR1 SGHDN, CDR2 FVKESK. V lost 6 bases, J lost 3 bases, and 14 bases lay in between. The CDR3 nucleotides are TGTGCCAGCAGATCCCCCGGCAGGGACTATGGCTACACCTTC. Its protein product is CASRSPGRDYGYTF.

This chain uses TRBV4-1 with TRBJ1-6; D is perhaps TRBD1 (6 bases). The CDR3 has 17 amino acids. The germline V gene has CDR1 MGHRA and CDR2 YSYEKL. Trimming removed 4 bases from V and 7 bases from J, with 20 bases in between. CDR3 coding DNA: TGCGCCAGCAGCCCCTTCCCTCGGGGGGCGGGAAATTCACCCCTCCACTTT. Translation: CASSPFPRGAGNSPLHF.

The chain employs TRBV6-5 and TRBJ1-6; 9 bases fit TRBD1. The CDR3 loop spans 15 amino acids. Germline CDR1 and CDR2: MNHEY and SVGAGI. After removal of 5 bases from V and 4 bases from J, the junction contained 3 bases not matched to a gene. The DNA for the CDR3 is TGTGCCAGCAGTCGACAGGGGGATTATAATTCACCCCTCCACTTT. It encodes CASSRQGDYNSPLHF.

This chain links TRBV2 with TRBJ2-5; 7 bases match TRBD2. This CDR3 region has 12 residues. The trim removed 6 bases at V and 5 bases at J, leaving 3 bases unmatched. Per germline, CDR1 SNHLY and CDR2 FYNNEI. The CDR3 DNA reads TGTGCCAGCAGGGGGGAGGGGGAGACCCAGTACTTC. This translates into CASRGEGETQYF.

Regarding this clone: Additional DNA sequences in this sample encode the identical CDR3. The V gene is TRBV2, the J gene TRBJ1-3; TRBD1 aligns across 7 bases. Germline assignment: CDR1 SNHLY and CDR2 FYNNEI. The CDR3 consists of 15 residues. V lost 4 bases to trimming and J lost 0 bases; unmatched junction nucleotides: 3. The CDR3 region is CASSGQGLSGNTIYF. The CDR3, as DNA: TGTGCCAGCAGTGGACAGGGTCTCTCTGGAAACACCATATATTTT.

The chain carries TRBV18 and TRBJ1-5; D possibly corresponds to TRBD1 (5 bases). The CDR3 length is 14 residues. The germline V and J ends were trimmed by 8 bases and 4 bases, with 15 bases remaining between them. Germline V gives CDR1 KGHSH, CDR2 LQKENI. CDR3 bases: TGTGCCAGCACAAACGGCAGGGATAATCAGCCCCAGCATTTT. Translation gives CASTNGRDNQPQHF. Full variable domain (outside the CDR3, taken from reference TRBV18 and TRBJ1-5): NAGVMQNPRHLVRRRGQEARLRCSPMKGHSHVYWYRQLPEEGLKFMVYLQKENIIDESGMPKERFSAEFPKEGPSILRIQQVVRGDSAAYFCASTNGRDNQPQHFGDGTRLSIL.

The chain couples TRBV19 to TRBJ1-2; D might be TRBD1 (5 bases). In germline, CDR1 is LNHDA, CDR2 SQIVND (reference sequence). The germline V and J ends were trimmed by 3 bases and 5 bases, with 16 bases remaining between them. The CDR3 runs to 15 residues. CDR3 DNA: TGTGCCAGTAGTATTCGGAGGGACTTATCATATGGCTACACCTTC. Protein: CASSIRRDLSYGYTF.